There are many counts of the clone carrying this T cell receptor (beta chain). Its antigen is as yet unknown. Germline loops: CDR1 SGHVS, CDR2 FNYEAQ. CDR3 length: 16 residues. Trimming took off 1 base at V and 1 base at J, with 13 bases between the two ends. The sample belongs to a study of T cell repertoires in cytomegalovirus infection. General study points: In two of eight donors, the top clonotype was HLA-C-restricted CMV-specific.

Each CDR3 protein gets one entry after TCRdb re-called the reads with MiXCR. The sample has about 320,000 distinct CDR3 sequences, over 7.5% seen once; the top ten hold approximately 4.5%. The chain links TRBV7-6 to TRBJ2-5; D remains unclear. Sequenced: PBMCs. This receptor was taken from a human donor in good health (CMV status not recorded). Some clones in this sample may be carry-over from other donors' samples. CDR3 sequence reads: CASSLEARGFQETQYF. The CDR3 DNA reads TGTGCCAGCAGCTTAGAAGCCCGTGGCTTCCAAGAGACCCAGTACTTC.